This T cell receptor (beta chain) was documented in a study of OX40 agonist ivuxolimab in advanced cancers. Study summary: Given to patients was ivuxolimab, an agonistic anti-OX40 (CD134) antibody.

Looked up from germline, CDR1 is MGHRA and CDR2 is YSYEKL. The CDR3 has 14 amino acids. V gave up 0 bases and J gave up 10 bases, with 13 bases separating them. The assay was immunoSEQ multiplex PCR, and TCRdb's table has in-frame clones only and misses some. The data contain about 73,000 clones, approximately 90% of them singletons. The source is an adult with an advanced solid tumor such as melanoma, head and neck, liver or kidney cancer. Sequences were derived from CD4+ or CD8+ T cells sorted from blood, sampled in a trial of the OX40 agonist ivuxolimab. The chain carries TRBV4-1 and TRBJ2-1; no clear D gene. This chain's CDR3 is CASSQDSTVGEQFF. In nucleotides, the CDR3 is TGCGCCAGCAGCCAAGATAGTACCGTGGGCGAGCAGTTCTTC.